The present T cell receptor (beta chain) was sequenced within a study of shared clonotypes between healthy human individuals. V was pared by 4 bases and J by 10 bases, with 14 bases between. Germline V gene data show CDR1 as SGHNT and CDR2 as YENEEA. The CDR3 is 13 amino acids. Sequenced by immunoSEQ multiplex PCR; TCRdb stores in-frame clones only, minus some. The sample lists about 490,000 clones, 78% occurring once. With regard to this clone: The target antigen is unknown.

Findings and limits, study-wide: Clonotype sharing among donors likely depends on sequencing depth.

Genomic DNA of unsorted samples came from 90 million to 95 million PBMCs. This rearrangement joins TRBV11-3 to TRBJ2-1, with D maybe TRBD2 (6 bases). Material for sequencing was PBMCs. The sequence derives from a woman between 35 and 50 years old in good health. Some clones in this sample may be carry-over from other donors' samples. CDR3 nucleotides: TGTGCCAGCAGCTACTCGGGAGCGCAAGAGCAGTTCTTC. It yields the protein CASSYSGAQEQFF.